A single sample is the source of the 15 T cell receptor beta chains below, sequenced in a study of T-cell memory formation after mild COVID-19. TCRdb fed the 5' RACE reads into MiXCR, producing one record per CDR3 protein. The sample contains roughly 600,000 distinct CDR3 sequences, roughly 18% of which appear only once. Sequenced: PBMCs or a T cell subset sorted from them (not recorded which). The receptors originated from an adult woman who had mild COVID-19 (a few samples of this study predate the infection). Cell type and time point are not known.

The chain has TRBV12-3 or TRBV12-4 and TRBJ1-2; D gene ambiguous. This CDR3 comprises 15 residues. Trimming removed 5 bases from V and 8 bases from J, with 21 bases in between. The CDR3 sequence is CASSPASGPRGGYTF. CDR3 nucleotides: TGTGCCAGCAGTCCGGCTTCCGGGCCCCGAGGGGGCTACACCTTC.

The gene calls are TRBV20-1 and TRBJ2-3; 8 positions agree with TRBD2. V trimming: 1 base; J trimming: 5 bases; junction bases outside the gene matches: 11. The CDR3 extends over 16 amino acids. In germline, CDR1 is DFQATT, CDR2 SNEGSKA (reference sequence). The CDR3 loop is CSARAAAGVIRDTQYF. CDR3 nucleotide sequence: TGCAGTGCTAGAGCGGCAGCGGGAGTTATTCGAGATACGCAGTATTTT.

The table lists this clonotype with many counts. The chain carries TRBV7-9 and TRBJ2-5; tentatively, D is TRBD1 or TRBD2 (5 bases each). The CDR3 is 14 residues long. V lost 4 bases and J 3 bases, leaving 12 bases between the germline ends. The germline gives CDR1 SEHNR, CDR2 FQNEAQ (reference sequence). The CDR3: CASSSGPPEETQYF. In DNA, the CDR3 is TGTGCCAGCAGCTCGGGACCCCCGGAAGAGACCCAGTACTTC.

This clonotype has more than one count but fewer than ten. The CDR3 spells CAISEMGRNQPQHF. Written as DNA, the CDR3 is TGTGCCATCAGTGAGATGGGGAGAAATCAGCCCCAGCATTTT. The chain recombines TRBV10-3 with TRBJ1-5; no definite D call. Trimming pared 2 bases from V and 4 bases from J, leaving 9 bases between. There are 14 residues in the CDR3. CDR1 is ENHRY, CDR2 SYGVKD, per germline.

The CDR3 region is CASGEYQPQHF. In DNA, the CDR3 is TGTGCCAGCGGCGAGTACCAGCCCCAGCATTTT. The chain couples TRBV2 to TRBJ1-5; D remains ambiguous. V shed 8 bases and J shed 7 bases, with 9 bases lying between them. Germline V lookup: CDR1 SNHLY, CDR2 FYNNEI. This CDR3 region has 11 residues.

This rearrangement joins TRBV9 to TRBJ2-5, with TRBD1 as a possible D gene (5 bases). Germline CDR1 and CDR2: SGDLS and YYNGEE. Trimming left V 0 bases short and J 1 base short, with 13 bases between. The CDR3 has 16 amino acids. As DNA, the CDR3 is TGTGCCAGCAGCGTAGCCGATTGGGGCCTCCAAGAGACCCAGTACTTC. It encodes CASSVADWGLQETQYF.

The V gene is TRBV11-3, the J gene TRBJ2-7; D not certain. V lost 10 bases and J 9 bases, leaving 22 bases between the germline ends. The CDR3 has 13 amino acids. Germline CDR1 SGHNT, CDR2 YENEEA. The CDR3 region is CATSSGPLVRQYF. The CDR3 bases are TGTGCCACCTCTTCCGGGCCTCTCGTTAGGCAGTACTTC. The whole variable domain, filled in from reference TRBV11-3 and TRBJ2-7, reads EAGVVQSPRYKIIEKKQPVAFWCNPISGHNTLYWYLQNLGQGPELLIRYENEEAVDDSQLPKDRFSAERLKGVDSTLKIQPAELGDSAVYLCATSSGPLVRQYFGPGTRLTVT.

This clonotype was counted a few times. For the CDR3, the DNA is TGCGCCAGCAGCTTGCAAATCGGACTAGACGAGCAGTACTTC. This translates into CASSLQIGLDEQYF. The chain employs TRBV5-1 and TRBJ2-7; 7 bases line up with TRBD2. Germline CDR1 SGHRS, CDR2 YFSETQ. Trimming at V came to 1 base and at J to 5 bases, leaving 6 bases not matched to a gene. The CDR3 runs 14 residues.

A few counts support this clonotype. The V call is TRBV6-5, the J call TRBJ2-2; D is perhaps TRBD1 (5 bases). The CDR3 covers 17 residues. The V gene's germline CDR1 is MNHEY and CDR2 SVGAGI. V was trimmed by 1 base and J by 4 bases, leaving 16 bases between them. The CDR3 is CASSYWPGLISTGELFF. In DNA, the CDR3 is TGTGCCAGCAGTTACTGGCCAGGGCTGATTAGCACCGGGGAGCTGTTTTTT.

This clonotype has a handful of counts. The chain employs TRBV2 and TRBJ1-1, with TRBD1 matching over 9 bases. This CDR3 has 16 amino acids. Germline V CDR1 and CDR2: SNHLY, FYNNEI. V shed 6 bases, J shed 0 bases, and the junction held 8 bases outside the gene matches. CDR3 loop: CASSWGQGTLNTEAFF. CDR3 bases: TGTGCCAGCAGCTGGGGACAGGGAACACTGAACACTGAAGCTTTCTTT.

This chain uses TRBV30 with TRBJ2-7; TRBD1 is a possible D gene (5 bases). The CDR3 is made up of 15 amino acids. Trimming shortened V by 1 base and J by 7 bases, and 20 bases separated the two germline ends. Germline V gives CDR1 GTSNPN, CDR2 SVGIG (reference sequence). CDR3 in amino acids: CAWSEKGNPLGEQYF. For the CDR3, the DNA is TGTGCCTGGAGTGAAAAGGGGAACCCTTTGGGGGAGCAGTACTTC.

The chain recombines TRBV27 with TRBJ2-7; 9 bases line up with TRBD1. In germline, CDR1 is MNHEY, CDR2 SMNVEV (reference sequence). The CDR3 contains 15 residues. V shed 0 bases, J shed 3 bases, and the junction held 3 bases outside the gene matches. CDR3 DNA: TGTGCCAGCAGTTTATCCAGGACAGGGGACTACGAGCAGTACTTC. This translates into CASSLSRTGDYEQYF.

This clonotype was seen only a few times. The V call is TRBV7-8, the J call TRBJ2-1, with D possibly being TRBD1 or TRBD2 (6 bases each). The CDR3 is made up of 16 amino acids. The V end lost 5 bases, the J end lost 6 bases, and 20 bases lay between the germline ends. Germline V gene lookup returns CDR1 SGHVS and CDR2 FQNEAQ. The CDR3 DNA is TGTGCCAGCAGCCCCAACCCCGGGGGCTCCGGCAATGAGCAGTTCTTC. Translation gives CASSPNPGGSGNEQFF.

The gene calls are TRBV13 and TRBJ2-3; 11 positions match TRBD2. This CDR3 is 18 amino acids long. The V segment lost 4 bases and the J segment 5 bases; nucleotides outside the gene matches: 14. Per germline, CDR1 PRHDT and CDR2 FYEKMQ (reference sequence). For the CDR3, the DNA is TGTGCCAGCAGCTCGCCCGAGGGGACTAGCGGACCGAGAGATACGCAGTATTTT. This translates into CASSSPEGTSGPRDTQYF.

This clonotype was counted between two and nine times. V usage is TRBV7-8 and J usage is TRBJ1-3; no clear D gene. The CDR3 runs to 14 residues. The germline gives CDR1 SGHVS, CDR2 FQNEAQ. Trimming pared 6 bases from V and 4 bases from J, leaving 13 bases between. CDR3 residues: CASREGSSGNTIYF. As DNA, the CDR3 is TGTGCCAGCAGGGAGGGCTCGAGCGGAAACACCATATATTTT.